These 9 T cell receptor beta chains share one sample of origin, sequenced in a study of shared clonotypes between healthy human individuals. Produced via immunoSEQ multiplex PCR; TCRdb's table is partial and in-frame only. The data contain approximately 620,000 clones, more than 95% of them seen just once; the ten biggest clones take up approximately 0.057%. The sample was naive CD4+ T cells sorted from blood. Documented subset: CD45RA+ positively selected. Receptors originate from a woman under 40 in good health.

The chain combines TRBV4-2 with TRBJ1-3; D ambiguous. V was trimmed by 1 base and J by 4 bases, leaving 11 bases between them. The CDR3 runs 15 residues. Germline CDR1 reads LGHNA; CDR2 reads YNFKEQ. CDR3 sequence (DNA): TGTGCCAGCAGCCAAGGCTATATCAGCGGAAACACCATATATTTT. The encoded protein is CASSQGYISGNTIYF.

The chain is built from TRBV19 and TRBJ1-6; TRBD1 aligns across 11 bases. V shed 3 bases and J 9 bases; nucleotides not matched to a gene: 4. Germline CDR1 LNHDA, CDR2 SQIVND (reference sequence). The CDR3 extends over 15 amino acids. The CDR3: CASSIGTGGASPLHF. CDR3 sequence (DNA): TGTGCCAGTAGTATCGGGACAGGGGGAGCTTCACCCCTCCACTTT.

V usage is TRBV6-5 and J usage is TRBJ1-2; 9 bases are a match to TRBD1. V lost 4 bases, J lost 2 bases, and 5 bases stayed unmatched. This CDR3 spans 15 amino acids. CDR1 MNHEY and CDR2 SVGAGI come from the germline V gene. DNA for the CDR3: TGTGCCAGCAGTTCCCCGACAGGGGGAAACTATGGCTACACCTTC. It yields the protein CASSSPTGGNYGYTF.

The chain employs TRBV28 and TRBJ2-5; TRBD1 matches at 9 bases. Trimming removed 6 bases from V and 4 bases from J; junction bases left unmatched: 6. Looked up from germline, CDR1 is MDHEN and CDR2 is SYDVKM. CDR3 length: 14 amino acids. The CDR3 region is CASRRDREGETQYF. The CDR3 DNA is TGTGCCAGCAGGCGGGACAGGGAGGGAGAGACCCAGTACTTC.

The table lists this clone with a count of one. CDR3 loop: CASSQAGTGNTEAFF. CDR3 coding DNA: TGCGCCAGCAGCCAAGCCGGGACAGGGAACACTGAAGCTTTCTTT. The V call is TRBV4-1, the J call TRBJ1-1, with 8 positions matching TRBD1. Germline V lookup: CDR1 MGHRA, CDR2 YSYEKL. The V and J ends lost 1 base and 1 base, in that order; junction bases with no gene match: 2. This CDR3 spans 15 amino acids.

CDR3 sequence reads: CASRQTGGYEQYF. The DNA of the CDR3 is TGTGCCAGCAGGCAGACAGGGGGTTACGAGCAGTACTTC. The chain recombines TRBV5-5 with TRBJ2-7; 9 positions match TRBD1. J was trimmed by 4 bases and V by 5 bases; bases with no gene match: 4. This CDR3 comprises 13 residues. CDR1 and CDR2 from the germline V gene are SGHKS and YYEKEE (reference sequence).

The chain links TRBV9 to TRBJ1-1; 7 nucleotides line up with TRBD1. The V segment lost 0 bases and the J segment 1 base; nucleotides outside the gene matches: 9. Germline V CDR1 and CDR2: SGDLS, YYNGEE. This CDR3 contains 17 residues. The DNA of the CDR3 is TGTGCCAGCAGCGTAGCTACGGCAGGGGGTCGGAACACTGAAGCTTTCTTT. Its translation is CASSVATAGGRNTEAFF.

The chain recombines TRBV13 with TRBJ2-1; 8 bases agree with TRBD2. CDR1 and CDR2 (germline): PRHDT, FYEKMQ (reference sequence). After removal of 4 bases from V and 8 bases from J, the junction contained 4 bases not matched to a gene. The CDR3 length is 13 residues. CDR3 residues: CASSSLLADEQFF. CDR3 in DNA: TGTGCCAGCAGCTCCTTACTAGCGGATGAGCAGTTCTTC.

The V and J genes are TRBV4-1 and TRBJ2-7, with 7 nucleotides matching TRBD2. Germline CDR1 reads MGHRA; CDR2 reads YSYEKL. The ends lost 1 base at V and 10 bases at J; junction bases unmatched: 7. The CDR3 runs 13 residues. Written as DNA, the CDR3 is TGCGCCAGCAGCCAAGCGCTAGCGGAGGCCCAGTACTTC. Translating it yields CASSQALAEAQYF.